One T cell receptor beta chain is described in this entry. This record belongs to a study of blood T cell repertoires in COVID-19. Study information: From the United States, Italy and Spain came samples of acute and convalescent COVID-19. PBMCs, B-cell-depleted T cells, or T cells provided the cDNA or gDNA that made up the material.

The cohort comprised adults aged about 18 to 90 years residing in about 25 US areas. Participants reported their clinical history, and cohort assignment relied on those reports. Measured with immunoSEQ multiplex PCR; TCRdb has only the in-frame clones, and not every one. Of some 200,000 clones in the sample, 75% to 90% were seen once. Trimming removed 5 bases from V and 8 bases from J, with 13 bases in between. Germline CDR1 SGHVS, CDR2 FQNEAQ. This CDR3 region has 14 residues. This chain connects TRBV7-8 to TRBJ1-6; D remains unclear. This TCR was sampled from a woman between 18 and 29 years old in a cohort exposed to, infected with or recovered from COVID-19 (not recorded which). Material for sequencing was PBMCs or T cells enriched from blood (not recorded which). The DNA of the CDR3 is TGTGCCAGCAGCGAGGACTTTAGGGATTCACCCCTCCACTTT. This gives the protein CASSEDFRDSPLHF.